The clone carrying this TCR beta chain showed up just a few times. What it binds is not known. The data belong to a study of T-cell memory formation after mild COVID-19. About the study: Across donors, TCR clusters were largely donor specific. General study points: The main location of contracting CD4+ clones was CM and EM, and that of contracting CD8+ clones was EMRA. CD4/CD8 balance held among clones contracting day 15 to 85, and later expanders leaned CD4+.

TCRdb called the 5' RACE reads again in MiXCR, with one record for every CDR3 protein. The data hold a few hundred thousand distinct CDR3 sequences, with approximately 14% observed a single time. The CDR3 has 15 amino acids. Germline V gene data show CDR1 as DFQATT and CDR2 as SNEGSKA (reference sequence). V dropped 8 bases and J dropped 5; count of bases not matched to a gene: 16. V gene TRBV20-1 combines with J gene TRBJ1-2; 8 bases align to TRBD1. The sample taken for sequencing was PBMCs or a T cell subset sorted from them (not recorded which). The clonotype comes from a man between 18 and 29 years old who had mild COVID-19 (a few samples of this study predate the infection). Cell type and time point are not known. The CDR3 nucleotides are TGCAGTTCAGACGACCTAAACAGGGGGGGGTATGGCTACACCTTC. This codes for CSSDDLNRGGYGYTF.